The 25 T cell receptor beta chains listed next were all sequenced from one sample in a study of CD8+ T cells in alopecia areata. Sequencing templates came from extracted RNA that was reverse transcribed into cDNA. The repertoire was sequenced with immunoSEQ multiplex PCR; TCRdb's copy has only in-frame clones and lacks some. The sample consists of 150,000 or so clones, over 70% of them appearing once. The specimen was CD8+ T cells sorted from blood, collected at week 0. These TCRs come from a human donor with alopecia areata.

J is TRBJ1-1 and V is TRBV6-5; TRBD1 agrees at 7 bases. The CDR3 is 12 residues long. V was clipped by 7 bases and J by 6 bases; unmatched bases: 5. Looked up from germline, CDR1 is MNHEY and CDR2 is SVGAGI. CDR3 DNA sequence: TGTGCCAGCACCAGGGGGGGTCCTGAAGCTTTCTTT. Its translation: CASTRGGPEAFF.

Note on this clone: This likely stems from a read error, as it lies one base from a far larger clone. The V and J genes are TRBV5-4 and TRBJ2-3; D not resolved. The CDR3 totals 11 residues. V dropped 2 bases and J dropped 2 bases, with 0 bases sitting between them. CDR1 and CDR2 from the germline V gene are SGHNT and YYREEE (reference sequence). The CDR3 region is CASSFTDTQYF. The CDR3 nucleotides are TGTGCCAGCAGCTTCACAGATACGCAGTATTTT.

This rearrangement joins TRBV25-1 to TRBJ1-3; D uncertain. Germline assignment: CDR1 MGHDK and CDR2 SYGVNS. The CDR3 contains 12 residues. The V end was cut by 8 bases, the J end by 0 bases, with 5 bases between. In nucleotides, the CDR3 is TGTGCCAGCGCCGACTCTGGAAACACCATATATTTT. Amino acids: CASADSGNTIYF.

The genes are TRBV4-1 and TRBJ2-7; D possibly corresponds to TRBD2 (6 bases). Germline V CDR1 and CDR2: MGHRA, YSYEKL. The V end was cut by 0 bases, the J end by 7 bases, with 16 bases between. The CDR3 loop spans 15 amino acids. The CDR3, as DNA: TGCGCCAGCAGCCAAGATCCCAGCGGGCTGGGGGAGCAGTACTTC. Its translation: CASSQDPSGLGEQYF.

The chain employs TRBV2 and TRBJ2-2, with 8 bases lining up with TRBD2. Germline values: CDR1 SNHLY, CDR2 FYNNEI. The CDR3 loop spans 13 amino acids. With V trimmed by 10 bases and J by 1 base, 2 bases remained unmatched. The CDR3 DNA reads TGTGCCACCCTAGCGGGGAACACCGGGGAGCTGTTTTTT. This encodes CATLAGNTGELFF.

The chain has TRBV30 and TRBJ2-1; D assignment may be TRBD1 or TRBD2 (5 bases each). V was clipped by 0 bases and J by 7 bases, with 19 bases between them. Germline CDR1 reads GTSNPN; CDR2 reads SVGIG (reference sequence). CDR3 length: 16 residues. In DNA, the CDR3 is TGTGCCTGGAGTGTACTAGTCACCGGGGCCGGGAATGAGCAGTTCTTC. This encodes CAWSVLVTGAGNEQFF.

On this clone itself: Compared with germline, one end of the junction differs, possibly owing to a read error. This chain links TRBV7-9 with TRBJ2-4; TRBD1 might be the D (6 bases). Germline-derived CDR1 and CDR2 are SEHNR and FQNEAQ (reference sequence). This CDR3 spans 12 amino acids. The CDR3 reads CASSLGIQGRTF. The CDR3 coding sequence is TGTGCCAGCAGCTTAGGGATACAGGGACGGACCTTC.

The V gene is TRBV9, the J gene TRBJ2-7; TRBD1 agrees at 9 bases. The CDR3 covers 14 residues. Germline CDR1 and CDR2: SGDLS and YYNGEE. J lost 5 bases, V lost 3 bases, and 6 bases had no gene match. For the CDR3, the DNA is TGTGCCAGCAGCGCCGGGACAGGGTTCCACGAGCAGTACTTC. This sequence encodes CASSAGTGFHEQYF.

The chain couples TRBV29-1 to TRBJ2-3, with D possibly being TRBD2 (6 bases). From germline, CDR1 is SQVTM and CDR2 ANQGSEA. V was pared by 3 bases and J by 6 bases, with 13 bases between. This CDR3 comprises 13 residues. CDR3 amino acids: CSVDTGGWDTQYF. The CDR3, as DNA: TGCAGCGTTGACACCGGGGGTTGGGATACGCAGTATTTT.

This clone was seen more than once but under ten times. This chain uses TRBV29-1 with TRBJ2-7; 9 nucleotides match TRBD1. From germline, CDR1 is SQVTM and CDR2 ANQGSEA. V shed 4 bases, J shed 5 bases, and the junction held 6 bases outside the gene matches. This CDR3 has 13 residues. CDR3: CSVVSGTGHEQYF. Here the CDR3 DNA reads TGCAGCGTTGTATCTGGGACAGGGCACGAGCAGTACTTC.

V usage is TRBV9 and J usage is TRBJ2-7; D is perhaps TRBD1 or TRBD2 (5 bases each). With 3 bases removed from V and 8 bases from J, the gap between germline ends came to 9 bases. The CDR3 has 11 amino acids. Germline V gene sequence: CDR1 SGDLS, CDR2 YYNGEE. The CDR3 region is CASSGGSKQYF. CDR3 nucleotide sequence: TGTGCCAGCAGCGGGGGGAGTAAGCAGTACTTC.

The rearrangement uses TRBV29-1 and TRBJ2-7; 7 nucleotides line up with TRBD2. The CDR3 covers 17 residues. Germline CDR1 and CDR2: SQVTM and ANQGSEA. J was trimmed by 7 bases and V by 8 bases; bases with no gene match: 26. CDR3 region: CSIGVGGGNGFVPEQYF. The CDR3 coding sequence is TGCAGCATCGGGGTCGGCGGGGGTAACGGATTCGTTCCTGAGCAGTACTTC.

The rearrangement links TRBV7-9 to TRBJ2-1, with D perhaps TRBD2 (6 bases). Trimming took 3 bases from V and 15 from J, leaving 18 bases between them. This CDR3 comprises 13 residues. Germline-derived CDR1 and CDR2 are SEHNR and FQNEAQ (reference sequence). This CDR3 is CASSFATSDQGFF. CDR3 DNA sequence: TGTGCCAGCAGCTTCGCGACTAGTGACCAGGGGTTCTTC.

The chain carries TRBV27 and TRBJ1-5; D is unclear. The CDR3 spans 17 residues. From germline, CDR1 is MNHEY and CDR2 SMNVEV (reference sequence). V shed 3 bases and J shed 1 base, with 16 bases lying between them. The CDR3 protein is CASSFRQPPTSNQPQHF. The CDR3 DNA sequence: TGTGCCAGCAGTTTCCGACAACCGCCAACGAGCAATCAGCCCCAGCATTTT.

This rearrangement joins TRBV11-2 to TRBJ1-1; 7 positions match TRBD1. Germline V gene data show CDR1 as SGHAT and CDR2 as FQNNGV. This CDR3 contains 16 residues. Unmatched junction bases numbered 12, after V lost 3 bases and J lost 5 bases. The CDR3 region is CASSFPPGRGITEAFF. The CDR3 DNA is TGTGCCAGCAGCTTCCCCCCTGGCAGGGGGATAACTGAAGCTTTCTTT.

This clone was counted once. The CDR3 nucleotides read TGTGCCAGCAGCCCGGGGAGCGCCTACAATGAGCAGTTCTTC. Its translation: CASSPGSAYNEQFF. This chain joins TRBV5-6 and TRBJ2-1; D is possibly TRBD2 (5 bases). Germline assignment: CDR1 SGHDT and CDR2 YYEEEE. Trimming shortened V by 4 bases and J by 2 bases, and 10 bases separated the two germline ends. The CDR3 extends over 14 amino acids.

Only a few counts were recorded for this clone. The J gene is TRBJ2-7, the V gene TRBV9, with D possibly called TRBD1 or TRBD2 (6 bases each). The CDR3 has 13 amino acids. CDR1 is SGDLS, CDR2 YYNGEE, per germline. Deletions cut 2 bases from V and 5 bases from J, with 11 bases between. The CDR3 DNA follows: TGTGCCAGCAGCGTCGGGGGCACGGACGAGCAGTACTTC. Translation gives CASSVGGTDEQYF.

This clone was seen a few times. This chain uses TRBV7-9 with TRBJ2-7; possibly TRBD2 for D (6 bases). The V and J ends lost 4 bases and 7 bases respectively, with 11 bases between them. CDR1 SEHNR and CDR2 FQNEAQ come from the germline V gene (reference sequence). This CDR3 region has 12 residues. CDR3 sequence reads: CASSYGDSEQYF. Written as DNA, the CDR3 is TGTGCCAGCAGCTACGGGGACTCAGAGCAGTACTTC. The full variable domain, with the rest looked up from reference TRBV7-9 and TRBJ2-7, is DTGVSQNPRHKITKRGQNVTFRCDPISEHNRLYWYRQTLGQGPEFLTYFQNEAQLEKSRLLSDRFSAERPKGSFSTLEIQRTEQGDSAMYLCASSYGDSEQYFGPGTRLTVT.

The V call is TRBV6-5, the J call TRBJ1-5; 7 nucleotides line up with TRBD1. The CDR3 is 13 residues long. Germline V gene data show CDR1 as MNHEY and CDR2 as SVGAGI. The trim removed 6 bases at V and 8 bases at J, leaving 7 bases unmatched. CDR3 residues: CASSRQGTEPQHF. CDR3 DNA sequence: TGTGCCAGCAGCCGACAGGGAACGGAGCCCCAGCATTTT.

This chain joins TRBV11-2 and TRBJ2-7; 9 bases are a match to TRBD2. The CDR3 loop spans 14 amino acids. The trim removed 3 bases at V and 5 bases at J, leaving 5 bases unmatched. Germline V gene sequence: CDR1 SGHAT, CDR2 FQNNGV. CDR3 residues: CASSLGGRADEQYF. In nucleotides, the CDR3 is TGTGCCAGCAGCTTGGGCGGGAGGGCCGACGAGCAGTACTTC.

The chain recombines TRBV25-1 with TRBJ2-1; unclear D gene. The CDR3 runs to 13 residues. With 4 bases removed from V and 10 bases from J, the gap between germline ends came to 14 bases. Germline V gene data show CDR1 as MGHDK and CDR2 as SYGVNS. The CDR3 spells CASSGLVGAEQFF. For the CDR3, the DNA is TGTGCCAGCAGTGGATTGGTTGGCGCCGAGCAGTTCTTC.

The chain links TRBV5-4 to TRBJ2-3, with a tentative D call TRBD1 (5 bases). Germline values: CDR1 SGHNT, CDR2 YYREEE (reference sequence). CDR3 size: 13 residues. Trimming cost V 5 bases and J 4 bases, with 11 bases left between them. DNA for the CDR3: TGTGCCAGCAGTCGAGGACAACCAGATACGCAGTATTTT. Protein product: CASSRGQPDTQYF.

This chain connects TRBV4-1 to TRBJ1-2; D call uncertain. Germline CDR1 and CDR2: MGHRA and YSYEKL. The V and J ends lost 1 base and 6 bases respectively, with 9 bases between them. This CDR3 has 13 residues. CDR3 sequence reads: CASSQAFGNGYTF. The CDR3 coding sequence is TGCGCCAGCAGCCAAGCGTTTGGGAATGGCTACACCTTC.

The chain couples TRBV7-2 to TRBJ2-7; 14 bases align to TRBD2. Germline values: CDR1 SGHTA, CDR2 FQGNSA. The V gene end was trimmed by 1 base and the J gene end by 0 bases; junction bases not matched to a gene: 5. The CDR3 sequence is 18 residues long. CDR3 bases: TGTGCCAGCAGCTTAGGACTAGCGGGAGGGCAGAGCTCCTACGAGCAGTACTTC. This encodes CASSLGLAGGQSSYEQYF.

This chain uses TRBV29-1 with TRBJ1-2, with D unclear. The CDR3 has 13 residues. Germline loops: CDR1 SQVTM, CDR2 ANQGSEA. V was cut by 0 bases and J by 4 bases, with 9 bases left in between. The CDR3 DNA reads TGCAGCGTTGAAGAGACACTGTCCTATGGCTACACCTTC. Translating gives CSVEETLSYGYTF.